A single sample is the source of the 7 T cell receptor beta chains below, sequenced in a study of T cells in Graves' hyperthyroidism and ophthalmopathy. There were TCR beta CDR3 regions amplified from RNA transcripts. TCR CDR3 regions were first amplified by RT-PCR with HTBI primers. MiXCR, run by TCRdb on the multiplex PCR reads, gives a single entry per CDR3 protein. The data show around 700,000 distinct CDR3 sequences, roughly a sixth seen once. Material: blood. All receptors come from a woman aged 50 to 65 with Graves' hyperthyroidism that later progressed to Graves' ophthalmopathy.

This clonotype was detected many times. The rearrangement joins TRBV7-9 to TRBJ1-6; unclear D gene. Per germline, CDR1 SEHNR and CDR2 FQNEAQ (reference sequence). The V end was cut by 0 bases, the J end by 6 bases, with 9 bases between. The CDR3 runs 15 residues. The CDR3 DNA reads as TGTGCCAGCAGCTTAGCTGGCGGCTCTAATTCACCCCTCCACTTT. It is translated as CASSLAGGSNSPLHF.

The J gene is TRBJ2-5, the V gene TRBV3-1, with 7 nucleotides matching TRBD1. Per the germline V gene, CDR1 is LGHDT and CDR2 is YNNKEL (reference sequence). The CDR3 runs 17 residues. V trimming: 0 bases; J trimming: 1 base; junction bases outside the gene matches: 8. CDR3 nucleotide sequence: TGTGCCAGCAGCCAAGAATTGAACAGGGGTTTCCAAGAGACCCAGTACTTC. This codes for CASSQELNRGFQETQYF.

A note on this clonotype: This may be a read error: a much more frequent sequence differs by one nucleotide. This sequence joins TRBV7-2 and TRBJ2-1; the match to TRBD2 covers 9 bases. The length of the CDR3 is 16 residues. The ends lost 0 bases at V and 10 bases at J; junction bases unmatched: 10. Per germline, CDR1 SGHTA and CDR2 FQGNSA. The CDR3 here is CASSLAPAGGVQEQFF. In DNA form, the CDR3 reads TGTGCCAGCAGCTTAGCCCCTGCGGGGGGGGTGCAGGAGCAGTTCTTC.

This clonotype was found a few times. The chain recombines TRBV6-1 with TRBJ2-1, with 10 bases fitting TRBD2. V trimming: 7 bases; J trimming: 8 bases; junction bases outside the gene matches: 5. Germline V lookup: CDR1 MNHNS, CDR2 SASEGT. This CDR3 comprises 13 residues. CDR3 loop: CASMNSGGYEQFF. As DNA, the CDR3 is TGTGCCAGCATGAATAGCGGGGGGTATGAGCAGTTCTTC.

The chain carries TRBV3-1 and TRBJ2-3; no clear D gene. Germline V gene sequence: CDR1 LGHDT, CDR2 YNNKEL (reference sequence). The length of the CDR3 is 13 residues. V shed 3 bases and J shed 4 bases, with 8 bases lying between them. The CDR3 is CASSQGYADTQYF. CDR3 sequence (DNA): TGTGCCAGCAGCCAGGGTTATGCAGATACGCAGTATTTT.

V and J are TRBV4-1 and TRBJ1-2; D call uncertain. CDR3 length: 13 amino acids. Deletions cut 2 bases from V and 7 bases from J, with 11 bases between. Germline CDR1 reads MGHRA; CDR2 reads YSYEKL. CDR3 nucleotides: TGCGCCAGCAGCCAAAGTAACATCGGTGGCTACACCTTC. Residues: CASSQSNIGGYTF.

This clonotype was observed at least ten times. This chain uses TRBV12-3 or TRBV12-4 with TRBJ2-7, with 10 nucleotides matching TRBD1. The CDR3 is 15 amino acids. V shed 5 bases, J shed 5 bases, and the junction held 9 bases outside the gene matches. CDR3 nucleotide sequence: TGTGCCAGCAGTCCTCCCGGGACAGGGGAACACGAGCAGTACTTC. Translated: CASSPPGTGEHEQYF.